This T cell receptor beta chain was sequenced for a study of blood T cells in healthy people across ages. CDR3 length: 14 residues. J lost 2 bases, V lost 4 bases, and 3 bases had no gene match. CDR1 and CDR2 (germline): SGHVS, FNYEAQ. The authors ran a second PCR of 7 to 11 cycles using a sample-barcoded 5' primer and a J-beta primer mix. TCRdb re-called the 5' RACE reads with MiXCR, one entry per CDR3 protein. This table has about 800,000 distinct CDR3 sequences, about three fifths appearing once. Only a few counts were recorded for this clonotype. The rearrangement links TRBV7-6 to TRBJ2-7, with 9 positions matching TRBD1. The sequence was obtained from a man aged 25 to 40 in good health. Sequencing was carried out using blood. The CDR3 reads CASSSGQGTYEQYF. CDR3 nucleotide sequence: TGTGCCAGCAGCTCCGGACAGGGGACCTACGAGCAGTACTTC.